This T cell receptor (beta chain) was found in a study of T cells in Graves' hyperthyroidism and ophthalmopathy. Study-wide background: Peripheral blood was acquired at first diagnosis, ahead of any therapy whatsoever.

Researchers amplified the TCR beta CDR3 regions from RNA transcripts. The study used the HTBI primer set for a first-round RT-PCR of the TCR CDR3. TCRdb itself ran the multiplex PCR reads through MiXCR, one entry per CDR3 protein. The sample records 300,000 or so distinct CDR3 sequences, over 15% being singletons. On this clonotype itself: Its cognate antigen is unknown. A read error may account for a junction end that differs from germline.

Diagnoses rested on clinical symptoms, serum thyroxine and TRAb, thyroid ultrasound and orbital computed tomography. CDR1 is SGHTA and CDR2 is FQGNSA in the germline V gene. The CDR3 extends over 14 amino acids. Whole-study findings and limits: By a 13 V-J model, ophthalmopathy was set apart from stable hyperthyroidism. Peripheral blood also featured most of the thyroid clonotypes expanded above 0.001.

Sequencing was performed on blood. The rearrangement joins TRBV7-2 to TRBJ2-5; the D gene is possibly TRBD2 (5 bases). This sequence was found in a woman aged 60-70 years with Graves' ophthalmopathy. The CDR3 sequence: CASSLGLAQETQYF. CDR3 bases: TGTGCCAGCAGTTTAGGGCTAGCCCAAGAGACCCAGTACTTC.